This is a list of T cell receptor beta chains from one sample in a study of T cells in Graves' hyperthyroidism and ophthalmopathy. A single record per CDR3 protein comes from TCRdb applying MiXCR to the multiplex PCR reads. The sample yields some 490,000 distinct CDR3 sequences, about 20% seen once. The sequenced material came from blood. The receptors were gathered from a woman aged 70-85 years with Graves' ophthalmopathy. Each CDR3 is given with its conserved first and last residue. A D gene is named only where the DNA matches it firmly. Only part of the rows carry a size: once, few, many, or a class if the clone is expanded.

abundance: few; v_gene: TRBV6-2/TRBV6-3; d_gene: .; j_gene: TRBJ2-3; CDR3aa: CASRRHAGSSTDTQYF; CDR3nt: TGTGCCAGCAGGAGACATGCCGGATCTAGCACAGATACGCAGTATTTT
abundance: .; v_gene: TRBV5-1; d_gene: .; j_gene: TRBJ2-7; CDR3aa: CASTTEAVYNEQYF; CDR3nt: TGCGCCAGCACTACCGAGGCGGTCTACAATGAGCAGTACTTC
abundance: many; v_gene: TRBV2; d_gene: .; j_gene: TRBJ1-2; CDR3aa: CASSSPGLQNGGYTF; CDR3nt: TGTGCCAGCAGTAGCCCGGGACTCCAAAATGGGGGCTACACCTTC
abundance: many; v_gene: TRBV2; d_gene: .; j_gene: TRBJ2-7; CDR3aa: CASKGQVAGLREQYF; CDR3nt: TGTGCCAGCAAGGGACAAGTCGCCGGGCTACGCGAGCAGTACTTC
abundance: few; v_gene: TRBV3-1; d_gene: TRBD1; j_gene: TRBJ2-7; CDR3aa: CASSQARTGASSEQYF; CDR3nt: TGTGCCAGCAGCCAAGCTCGGACAGGGGCCTCCTCCGAGCAGTACTTC
abundance: few; v_gene: TRBV20-1; d_gene: .; j_gene: TRBJ2-1; CDR3aa: CSAFSAGWLDEQFF; CDR3nt: TGCAGTGCTTTTAGCGCGGGGTGGCTCGATGAGCAGTTCTTC
abundance: many; v_gene: TRBV7-2; d_gene: .; j_gene: TRBJ1-2; CDR3aa: CASSEGLRHYGYTF; CDR3nt: TGTGCCAGCAGCGAGGGACTTCGCCACTATGGCTACACCTTC
abundance: .; v_gene: TRBV7-2; d_gene: .; j_gene: TRBJ2-3; CDR3aa: CASSTGAGWYTQYF; CDR3nt: TGTGCCAGCAGCACTGGGGCAGGGTGGTATACGCAGTATTTT
abundance: many; v_gene: TRBV12-3/TRBV12-4; d_gene: TRBD2; j_gene: TRBJ2-5; CDR3aa: CASSLEAAGGPETQYF; CDR3nt: TGTGCCAGCAGTTTAGAGGCAGCGGGAGGGCCTGAGACCCAGTACTTC
abundance: few; v_gene: TRBV19; d_gene: .; j_gene: TRBJ1-6; CDR3aa: CASSIRAGRNSPLHF; CDR3nt: TGTGCCAGTAGTATCCGAGCAGGGCGGAATTCACCCCTCCACTTT
abundance: few; v_gene: TRBV7-2; d_gene: .; j_gene: TRBJ1-3; CDR3aa: CASSLGPAGGNTIYF; CDR3nt: TGTGCCAGCAGCTTAGGCCCCGCTGGCGGAAACACCATATATTTT
abundance: few; v_gene: TRBV27; d_gene: .; j_gene: TRBJ1-1; CDR3aa: CASSLQTSGTEAFF; CDR3nt: TGTGCCAGCAGTCTACAGACATCGGGCACTGAAGCTTTCTTT
abundance: few; v_gene: TRBV7-3; d_gene: .; j_gene: TRBJ2-1; CDR3aa: CASSSRDSSYNEQFF; CDR3nt: TGTGCCAGCAGCAGCCGGGACTCTTCCTACAATGAGCAGTTCTTC
abundance: .; v_gene: TRBV12-3/TRBV12-4; d_gene: .; j_gene: TRBJ2-7; CDR3aa: CASSPQTGEIYEQYF; CDR3nt: TGTGCCAGCAGCCCCCAGACAGGCGAAATATACGAGCAGTACTTC
abundance: few; v_gene: TRBV12-5; d_gene: .; j_gene: TRBJ1-1; CDR3aa: CASGLDLLMNTEAFF; CDR3nt: TGTGCTAGTGGTTTGGACCTTCTTATGAACACTGAAGCTTTCTTT
abundance: few; v_gene: TRBV27; d_gene: TRBD2; j_gene: TRBJ2-2; CDR3aa: CAVFAGGRGDGELFF; CDR3nt: TGTGCCGTCTTCGCGGGAGGGAGAGGGGACGGGGAGCTGTTTTTT
abundance: few; v_gene: TRBV11-2; d_gene: .; j_gene: TRBJ1-2; CDR3aa: CASSPAVVPSYGYTF; CDR3nt: TGTGCCAGCAGCCCTGCGGTAGTCCCTTCCTATGGCTACACCTTC
abundance: .; v_gene: TRBV5-4; d_gene: .; j_gene: TRBJ2-2; CDR3aa: CASRGIAGELFF; CDR3nt: TGTGCCAGCCGGGGGATTGCCGGGGAGCTGTTTTTT
abundance: .; v_gene: TRBV6-2/TRBV6-3; d_gene: .; j_gene: TRBJ1-2; CDR3aa: CATRDRTYGYTF; CDR3nt: TGTGCCACCCGGGACCGAACTTATGGCTACACCTTC
abundance: .; v_gene: TRBV4-2; d_gene: .; j_gene: TRBJ1-1; CDR3aa: CASSQDLTLNTEAFF; CDR3nt: TGTGCCAGCAGCCAAGATCTTACTCTTAACACTGAAGCTTTCTTT
abundance: few; v_gene: TRBV18; d_gene: .; j_gene: TRBJ1-1; CDR3aa: CASSPPPGYGTEAFF; CDR3nt: TGTGCCAGCTCACCACCCCCAGGGTATGGGACTGAAGCTTTCTTT
abundance: .; v_gene: TRBV6-4; d_gene: .; j_gene: TRBJ2-2; CDR3aa: CASITQGGGTGELFF; CDR3nt: TGTGCCAGCATTACTCAGGGTGGAGGCACCGGGGAGCTGTTTTTT
abundance: .; v_gene: TRBV6-2/TRBV6-3; d_gene: TRBD2; j_gene: TRBJ2-7; CDR3aa: CASSYLAGGGLEQYF; CDR3nt: TGTGCCAGCAGTTACCTAGCGGGAGGAGGGCTCGAGCAGTACTTC
abundance: .; v_gene: TRBV6-1; d_gene: .; j_gene: TRBJ1-5; CDR3aa: CASSPPQPYQPQHF; CDR3nt: TGTGCCAGCAGTCCCCCCCAACCCTATCAGCCCCAGCATTTT
abundance: .; v_gene: TRBV30; d_gene: TRBD1; j_gene: TRBJ1-3; CDR3aa: CAWSPGTGIGNTIYF; CDR3nt: TGTGCCTGGAGTCCCGGGACAGGGATTGGAAACACCATATATTTT
abundance: .; v_gene: TRBV4-1; d_gene: .; j_gene: TRBJ1-6; CDR3aa: CASSQGGNSPLHF; CDR3nt: TGCGCCAGCAGCCAAGGAGGTAATTCACCCCTCCACTTT
abundance: .; v_gene: TRBV6-2/TRBV6-3; d_gene: .; j_gene: TRBJ1-5; CDR3aa: CASSYRETNQPQHF; CDR3nt: TGTGCCAGCAGTTACAGGGAAACCAATCAGCCCCAGCATTTT
abundance: .; v_gene: TRBV27; d_gene: .; j_gene: TRBJ2-3; CDR3aa: CASSWDITSTDTQYF; CDR3nt: TGTGCCAGCAGTTGGGACATCACTAGCACAGATACGCAGTATTTT
abundance: few; v_gene: TRBV7-9; d_gene: TRBD1; j_gene: TRBJ2-3; CDR3aa: CASSFRGRNADTQYF; CDR3nt: TGTGCCAGCAGCTTCAGGGGGCGGAATGCAGATACGCAGTATTTT
abundance: few; v_gene: TRBV4-1; d_gene: TRBD2; j_gene: TRBJ2-7; CDR3aa: CASSQDGGQRGNYEQYF; CDR3nt: TGCGCCAGCAGCCAAGATGGTGGCCAGCGGGGAAACTACGAGCAGTACTTC
abundance: .; v_gene: TRBV20-1; d_gene: .; j_gene: TRBJ2-3; CDR3aa: CSVPALVTDTQYF; CDR3nt: TGCAGTGTTCCGGCGCTAGTCACAGATACGCAGTATTTT
abundance: .; v_gene: TRBV6-5; d_gene: TRBD1; j_gene: TRBJ1-5; CDR3aa: CASSYSGQPNQPQHF; CDR3nt: TGTGCCAGCAGTTACTCGGGACAGCCCAATCAGCCCCAGCATTTT
abundance: .; v_gene: TRBV27; d_gene: TRBD1; j_gene: TRBJ1-1; CDR3aa: CASRQGGKNTEAFF; CDR3nt: TGTGCCAGCAGGCAGGGGGGGAAGAACACTGAAGCTTTCTTT
abundance: .; v_gene: TRBV30; d_gene: .; j_gene: TRBJ2-3; CDR3aa: CAWSPRPTDTQYF; CDR3nt: TGTGCCTGGAGTCCCCGACCTACAGATACGCAGTATTTT
abundance: .; v_gene: TRBV3-1; d_gene: .; j_gene: TRBJ1-2; CDR3aa: CASSQVYKDGYTF; CDR3nt: TGTGCCAGCAGCCAAGTATACAAGGATGGCTACACCTTC
abundance: few; v_gene: TRBV7-9; d_gene: .; j_gene: TRBJ1-1; CDR3aa: CASSLAPGVRVNTEAFF; CDR3nt: TGTGCCAGCAGCTTAGCACCCGGGGTGAGGGTGAACACTGAAGCTTTCTTT
abundance: .; v_gene: TRBV12-5; d_gene: .; j_gene: TRBJ1-2; CDR3aa: CASGLPPGRDGYTF; CDR3nt: TGTGCTAGTGGTTTGCCCCCCGGGCGGGATGGCTACACCTTC
abundance: once; v_gene: TRBV9; d_gene: TRBD2; j_gene: TRBJ2-3; CDR3aa: CASSSVAGASGHTQYF; CDR3nt: TGTGCCAGCAGCTCAGTAGCGGGAGCGTCGGGGCATACGCAGTATTTT
abundance: .; v_gene: TRBV6-2/TRBV6-3; d_gene: .; j_gene: TRBJ2-7; CDR3aa: CASTQRGEQYF; CDR3nt: TGTGCCAGCACGCAAAGAGGCGAGCAGTACTTC
abundance: .; v_gene: TRBV20-1; d_gene: .; j_gene: TRBJ2-4; CDR3aa: CSAYLTAKNIQYF; CDR3nt: TGCAGTGCTTACTTGACAGCCAAAAACATTCAGTACTTC
abundance: many; v_gene: TRBV7-2; d_gene: .; j_gene: TRBJ1-4; CDR3aa: CASSPWATNEKLFF; CDR3nt: TGTGCCAGCAGCCCGTGGGCAACTAATGAAAAACTGTTTTTT
abundance: .; v_gene: TRBV7-9; d_gene: .; j_gene: TRBJ1-2; CDR3aa: CASSFQTGTATYGYTF; CDR3nt: TGTGCCAGCAGCTTTCAGACGGGGACGGCTACCTATGGCTACACCTTC
abundance: few; v_gene: TRBV7-9; d_gene: .; j_gene: TRBJ1-2; CDR3aa: CASSLGVTPYGYTF; CDR3nt: TGTGCCAGCAGCTTAGGGGTAACCCCCTATGGCTACACCTTC
abundance: .; v_gene: TRBV28; d_gene: .; j_gene: TRBJ1-2; CDR3aa: CASRLRANYGYTF; CDR3nt: TGTGCCAGCAGATTAAGGGCGAACTATGGCTACACCTTC
abundance: few; v_gene: TRBV19; d_gene: .; j_gene: TRBJ1-1; CDR3aa: CASSIWGQEVAFF; CDR3nt: TGTGCCAGTAGTATTTGGGGGCAAGAAGTTGCTTTCTTT